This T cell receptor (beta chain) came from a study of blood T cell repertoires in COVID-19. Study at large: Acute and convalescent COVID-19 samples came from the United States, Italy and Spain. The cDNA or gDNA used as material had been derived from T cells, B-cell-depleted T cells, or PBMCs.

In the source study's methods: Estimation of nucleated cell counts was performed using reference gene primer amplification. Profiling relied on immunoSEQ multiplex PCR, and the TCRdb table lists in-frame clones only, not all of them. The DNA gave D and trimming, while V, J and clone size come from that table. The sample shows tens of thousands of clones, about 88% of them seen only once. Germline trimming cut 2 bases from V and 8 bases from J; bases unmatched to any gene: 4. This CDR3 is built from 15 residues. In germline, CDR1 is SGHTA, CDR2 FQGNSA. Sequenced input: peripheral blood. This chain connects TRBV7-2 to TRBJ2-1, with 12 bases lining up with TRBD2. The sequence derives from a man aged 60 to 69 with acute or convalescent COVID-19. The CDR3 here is CASSLTTSGGYEQFF. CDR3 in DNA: TGTGCCAGCAGCTTAACGACTAGCGGGGGTTATGAGCAGTTCTTC.